This T cell receptor beta chain derives from a study of blood T cell repertoires in COVID-19. Original data processing: From reference gene primer amplification, estimates of nucleated cell counts were derived. The assay was immunoSEQ multiplex PCR, and TCRdb's table has in-frame clones only and misses some. V and J calls and clone size come straight from that table; D and trimming were deduced from the DNA. The sample has under 200,000 clones, roughly 85% seen once. Per the germline V gene, CDR1 is SGHDN and CDR2 is FVKESK. The ends were cut back, 6 bases at V and 7 bases at J, with 13 bases in the middle. This CDR3 has 13 residues.

The sequencing sample was made of peripheral blood. The receptor comes from a woman aged 80 or over with acute or convalescent COVID-19. V is TRBV14 and J is TRBJ1-5, with D possibly TRBD1 on 5 matching bases. The CDR3: CASSGGVDQPQHF. CDR3 coding DNA: TGTGCCAGCAGTGGGGGGGTCGACCAGCCCCAGCATTTT. Full variable domain (outside the CDR3, taken from reference TRBV14 and TRBJ1-5): EAGVTQFPSHSVIEKGQTVTLRCDPISGHDNLYWYRRVMGKEIKFLLHFVKESKQDESGMPNNRFLAERTGGTYSTLKVQPAELEDSGVYFCASSGGVDQPQHFGDGTRLSIL.